Shown below are 15 T cell receptor beta chains from a single sample sequenced in a study of blood T cell repertoires in COVID-19. Produced via immunoSEQ multiplex PCR; TCRdb's table is partial and in-frame only. The sample has fewer than 70,000 clones, around nine tenths seen once. Sequences were obtained from peripheral blood. The receptors come from a human donor in a cohort sampled during active COVID-19.

The gene calls are TRBV7-6 and TRBJ1-1; 7 bases are a match to TRBD1. With V trimmed by 5 bases and J by 0 bases, 6 bases remained unmatched. CDR3 length: 15 residues. Germline loops: CDR1 SGHVS, CDR2 FNYEAQ. Written as DNA, the CDR3 is TGTGCCAGCAGCACCCGACAGGGAATGAACACTGAAGCTTTCTTT. Protein sequence: CASSTRQGMNTEAFF. Based on the CDR3 plus reference TRBV7-6 and TRBJ1-1, the full variable domain is GAGVSQSPRYKVTKRGQDVALRCDPISGHVSLYWYRQALGQGPEFLTYFNYEAQQDKSGLPNDRFSAERPEGSISTLTIQRTEQRDSAMYRCASSTRQGMNTEAFFGQGTRLTVV.

The sample holds a few counts of this clone. V gene TRBV10-3 combines with J gene TRBJ2-7; TRBD1 matches at 9 bases. After removal of 2 bases from V and 2 bases from J, the junction contained 7 bases not matched to a gene. The CDR3 sequence is 16 residues long. Germline values: CDR1 ENHRY, CDR2 SYGVKD. Written as DNA, the CDR3 is TGTGCCATCAGTGAGAGTAAAGGACAGGGGCCCTACGAGCAGTACTTC. This sequence encodes CAISESKGQGPYEQYF.

This chain joins TRBV10-3 and TRBJ2-7; TRBD1 matches at 7 bases. The V and J ends lost 6 bases and 2 bases, in that order; junction bases with no gene match: 1. Germline V CDR1 and CDR2: ENHRY, SYGVKD. The CDR3 is made up of 12 amino acids. The CDR3 is CAISDRAYEQYF. Written as DNA, the CDR3 is TGTGCCATCAGCGACAGGGCCTACGAGCAGTACTTC.

The chain employs TRBV6-6 and TRBJ2-1; possibly TRBD2 for D (6 bases). Germline lookup yields CDR1 MNHNY and CDR2 SVGAGI (reference sequence). The V and J ends lost 0 bases and 7 bases respectively, with 13 bases between them. The CDR3 runs 15 residues. The CDR3 region has the DNA TGTGCCAGCAGTTACTCTATGGGAGGCCCTAATGAGCAGTTCTTC. Amino acids: CASSYSMGGPNEQFF.

The rearrangement uses TRBV5-6 and TRBJ2-7; 8 nucleotides match TRBD2. After removal of 3 bases from V and 2 bases from J, the junction contained 13 bases not matched to a gene. Germline V lookup: CDR1 SGHDT, CDR2 YYEEEE. The CDR3 is made up of 17 amino acids. The CDR3 reads CASSSQEASGPPYEQYF. CDR3 in DNA: TGTGCCAGCAGCTCCCAAGAGGCTAGCGGGCCACCCTACGAGCAGTACTTC.

V is TRBV7-2 and J is TRBJ2-1; weak D call: TRBD1 (6 bases). V was cut by 5 bases and J by 5 bases, with 16 bases left in between. This CDR3 is 15 amino acids long. Germline CDR1 and CDR2: SGHTA and FQGNSA. The CDR3 loop reads CASSLRDRRNNEQFF. CDR3 nucleotides: TGTGCCAGCAGCCTCCGAGACAGGAGAAACAATGAGCAGTTCTTC. Together with reference TRBV7-2 and TRBJ2-1, the CDR3 gives the full variable domain: GAGVSQSPSNKVTEKGKDVELRCDPISGHTALYWYRQSLGQGLEFLIYFQGNSAPDKSGLPSDRFSAERTGGSVSTLTIQRTQQEDSAVYLCASSLRDRRNNEQFFGPGTRLTVL.

As DNA, the CDR3 is TGTGCCAGCTCACCGACTAGCGGGACCTATGAGCAGTTCTTC. Protein product: CASSPTSGTYEQFF. The chain combines TRBV18 with TRBJ2-1, with 11 bases identical to TRBD2. Trimming removed 3 bases from V and 8 bases from J; junction bases left unmatched: 3. Germline V gene sequence: CDR1 KGHSH, CDR2 LQKENI. The CDR3 consists of 14 residues.

CDR3 amino acids: CASSFWELRASYEQYF. DNA of the CDR3: TGTGCCAGCAGCTTTTGGGAACTGAGGGCGTCCTACGAGCAGTACTTC. V gene TRBV27 combines with J gene TRBJ2-7, with D perhaps TRBD2 (5 bases). Trimming took 6 bases from V and 1 from J, leaving 19 bases between them. The CDR3 has 16 amino acids. Germline CDR1 is MNHEY and CDR2 is SMNVEV (reference sequence).

This clone was counted ten times or more. The rearrangement links TRBV7-9 to TRBJ1-2, with D unclear. The CDR3 is 12 amino acids. CDR1 is SEHNR, CDR2 FQNEAQ, per germline (reference sequence). Deletions cut 5 bases from V and 5 bases from J, with 9 bases between. This CDR3 reads CASSPDGYGYTF. The CDR3 DNA reads as TGTGCCAGCAGCCCAGACGGGTATGGCTACACCTTC.

The chain is built from TRBV5-4 and TRBJ2-5, with D perhaps matching TRBD2 (7 bases). The CDR3 contains 15 residues. Germline lookup yields CDR1 SGHNT and CDR2 YYREEE (reference sequence). Trimming took off 2 bases at V and 5 bases at J, with 16 bases between the two ends. The CDR3 spells CASSFGGGPGETQYF. The CDR3 nucleotides are TGTGCCAGCAGCTTTGGCGGGGGCCCCGGGGAGACCCAGTACTTC.

This chain uses TRBV6-5 with TRBJ2-1; 12 positions agree with TRBD2. This CDR3 has 14 residues. V dropped 8 bases and J dropped 6; count of bases not matched to a gene: 5. Per the germline V gene, CDR1 is MNHEY and CDR2 is SVGAGI. The CDR3: CASRLAGVLNEQFF. CDR3 DNA: TGTGCCAGCCGACTAGCGGGAGTTCTCAATGAGCAGTTCTTC.

V gene TRBV5-1 combines with J gene TRBJ2-3; weak D call: TRBD1 (6 bases). Germline V lookup: CDR1 SGHRS, CDR2 YFSETQ. V was clipped by 4 bases and J by 2 bases, with 11 bases between them. The CDR3 runs 14 residues. Here the CDR3 reads CASSIGQNTDTQYF. The DNA of the CDR3 is TGCGCCAGCAGCATCGGACAGAACACAGATACGCAGTATTTT.

The chain is built from TRBV5-4 and TRBJ1-4; 11 bases map to TRBD1. Looked up from germline, CDR1 is SGHNT and CDR2 is YYREEE (reference sequence). Trimming cost V 4 bases and J 7 bases; bases outside gene matches: 9. The CDR3 length is 16 residues. The CDR3 here is CASSAGTGGVVEKLFF. The CDR3 DNA sequence: TGTGCCAGCAGCGCCGGGACAGGGGGGGTAGTTGAAAAACTGTTTTTT. Together with reference TRBV5-4 and TRBJ1-4, the CDR3 gives the full variable domain: ETGVTQSPTHLIKTRGQQVTLRCSSQSGHNTVSWYQQALGQGPQFIFQYYREEENGRGNFPPRFSGLQFPNYSSELNVNALELDDSALYLCASSAGTGGVVEKLFFGSGTQLSVL.

V and J are TRBV19 and TRBJ2-4, with D perhaps matching TRBD1 (6 bases). The germline gives CDR1 LNHDA, CDR2 SQIVND (reference sequence). The CDR3 length is 14 residues. The V and J ends lost 2 bases and 6 bases respectively, with 11 bases between them. The CDR3 coding sequence is TGTGCCAGTAGTATAACAGGGTGGGGAAACATTCAGTACTTC. Translating it yields CASSITGWGNIQYF.

Worth noting for this clone: The junction and the germline gene differ at one end; a read error may be behind it. The chain carries TRBV6-2 or TRBV6-3 and TRBJ2-7, with a weak D call TRBD2 (6 bases). CDR3 length equals 12 residues. CDR1 and CDR2 (germline): MNHEY, SVGEGT. CDR3 sequence: CASNPPGVPRDF. The CDR3, as DNA: TGTGCCAGCAACCCACCGGGGGTTCCGAGGGACTTC.